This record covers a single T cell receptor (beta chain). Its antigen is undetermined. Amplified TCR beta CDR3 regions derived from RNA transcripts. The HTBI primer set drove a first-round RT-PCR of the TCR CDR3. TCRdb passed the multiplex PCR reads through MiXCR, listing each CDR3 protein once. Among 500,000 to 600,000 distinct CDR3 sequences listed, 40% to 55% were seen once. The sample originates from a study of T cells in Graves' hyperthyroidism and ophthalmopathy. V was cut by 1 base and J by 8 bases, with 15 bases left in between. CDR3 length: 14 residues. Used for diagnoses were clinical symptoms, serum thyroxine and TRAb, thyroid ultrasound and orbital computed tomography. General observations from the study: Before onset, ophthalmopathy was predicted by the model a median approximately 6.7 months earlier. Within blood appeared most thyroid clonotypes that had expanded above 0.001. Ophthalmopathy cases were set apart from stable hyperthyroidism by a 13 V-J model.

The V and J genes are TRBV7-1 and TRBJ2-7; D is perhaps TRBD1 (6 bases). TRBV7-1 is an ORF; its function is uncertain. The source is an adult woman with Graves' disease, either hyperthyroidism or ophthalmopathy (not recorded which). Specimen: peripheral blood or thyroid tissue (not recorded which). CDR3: CASSSGGHQPQQYF. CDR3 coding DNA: TGTGCCAGCAGCTCAGGGGGGCACCAGCCCCAGCAGTACTTC.